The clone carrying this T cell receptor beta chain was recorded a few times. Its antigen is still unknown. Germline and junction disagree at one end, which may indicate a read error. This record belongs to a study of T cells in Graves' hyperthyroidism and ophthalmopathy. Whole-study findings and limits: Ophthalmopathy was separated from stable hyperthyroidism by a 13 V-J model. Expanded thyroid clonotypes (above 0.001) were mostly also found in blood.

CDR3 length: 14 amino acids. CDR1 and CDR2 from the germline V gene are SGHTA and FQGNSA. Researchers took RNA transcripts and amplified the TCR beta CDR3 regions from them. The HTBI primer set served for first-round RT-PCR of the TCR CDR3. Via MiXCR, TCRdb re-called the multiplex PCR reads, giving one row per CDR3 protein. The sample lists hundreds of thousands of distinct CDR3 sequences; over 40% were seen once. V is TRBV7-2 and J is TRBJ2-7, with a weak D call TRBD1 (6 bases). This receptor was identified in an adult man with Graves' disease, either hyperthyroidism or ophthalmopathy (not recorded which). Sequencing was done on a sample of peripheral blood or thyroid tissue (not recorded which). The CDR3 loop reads CASSSRDIPYQQYF. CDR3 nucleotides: TGTGCCAGCAGTTCCCGGGACATTCCCTACCAGCAGTACTTC.